The next 27 T cell receptor beta chains were all read from a single sample in a study of blood T cell repertoires in COVID-19. Sequencing used immunoSEQ multiplex PCR; TCRdb keeps in-frame clones, though not all of them. The table lists around 160,000 clones, about 84% of them singletons. The sequencing sample was made of peripheral blood. The receptors shown here come from a man in his 60s with active or convalescent COVID-19.

This chain joins TRBV7-8 and TRBJ2-1; 10 positions match TRBD2. The CDR3 is 14 amino acids. Looked up from germline, CDR1 is SGHVS and CDR2 is FQNEAQ. The V segment lost 0 bases and the J segment 9 bases; nucleotides outside the gene matches: 2. CDR3 DNA sequence: TGTGCCAGCAGCTTAGCCCGGACTAGCGGTGAGCAGTTCTTC. It specifies CASSLARTSGEQFF.

This clone was observed many times. This sequence joins TRBV4-2 and TRBJ2-3; tentatively, D is TRBD2 (6 bases). Germline loops: CDR1 LGHNA, CDR2 YNFKEQ. Trimming pared 1 base from V and 6 bases from J, leaving 11 bases between. This CDR3 has 14 amino acids. In nucleotides, the CDR3 is TGTGCCAGCAGCCAAGCTAGCGACGTGGATACGCAGTATTTT. Translating gives CASSQASDVDTQYF.

This clone was picked up a small number of times. The chain uses TRBV5-8 and TRBJ1-2; TRBD1 might be the D (6 bases). The ends were cut back, 3 bases at V and 5 bases at J, with 11 bases in the middle. CDR1 SGHTS and CDR2 YDEGEE come from the germline V gene. CDR3 length: 13 amino acids. The CDR3 loop reads CASSSRGLYGYTF. Written as DNA, the CDR3 is TGTGCCAGCAGCTCCAGGGGCTTATATGGCTACACCTTC.

This clone was seen many times. The CDR3 loop reads CASSLTAASGREQYF. In DNA, the CDR3 is TGTGCCAGCAGCCTCACAGCGGCTAGCGGGAGGGAGCAGTACTTC. This chain connects TRBV3-1 (or the pseudogene TRBV3-2) to TRBJ2-7; TRBD2 matches 11 bases. The CDR3 covers 15 residues. Looked up from germline, CDR1 is LGHDT and CDR2 is YNNKEL (reference sequence). J lost 7 bases, V lost 4 bases, and 9 bases had no gene match.

The rearrangement links TRBV24-1 to TRBJ2-1, with 9 bases identical to TRBD1. The CDR3 extends over 15 amino acids. Germline V lookup: CDR1 KGHDR, CDR2 SFDVKD. V lost 7 bases and J lost 5; bases outside the gene matches: 8. The CDR3 region has the DNA TGTGCCACCAGCTCTACAGGGGGCTTGAACAATGAGCAGTTCTTC. It is translated as CATSSTGGLNNEQFF.

The rearrangement joins TRBV10-3 to TRBJ1-2, with 10 bases identical to TRBD1. The CDR3 has 12 amino acids. In germline, CDR1 is ENHRY, CDR2 SYGVKD. V was clipped by 10 bases and J by 5 bases; unmatched bases: 4. Here the CDR3 reads CATGTGAYGYTF. The CDR3 DNA reads TGTGCCACCGGGACAGGGGCTTATGGCTACACCTTC.

Points on this clone: Distinct nucleotide sequences in the sample also encode this CDR3. The chain is built from TRBV18 and TRBJ1-2, with 7 bases matching TRBD1. The V gene end was trimmed by 3 bases and the J gene end by 2 bases; junction bases not matched to a gene: 6. The CDR3 totals 15 residues. The germline gives CDR1 KGHSH, CDR2 LQKENI. The CDR3 reads CASSPPGQLNYGYTF. The DNA for the CDR3 is TGTGCCAGCTCACCCCCGGGACAGCTCAACTATGGCTACACCTTC.

The chain links TRBV4-1 to TRBJ2-1; maybe TRBD2 (5 bases). Trimming pared 1 base from V and 6 bases from J, leaving 16 bases between. This CDR3 has 16 amino acids. Germline V gives CDR1 MGHRA, CDR2 YSYEKL. This chain's CDR3 is CASSQVSVGRGNEQFF. The CDR3 coding sequence is TGCGCCAGCAGCCAAGTGTCTGTCGGACGGGGCAATGAGCAGTTCTTC.

The chain employs TRBV6-1 and TRBJ1-1, with 7 positions matching TRBD1. The CDR3 extends over 16 amino acids. Germline lookup yields CDR1 MNHNS and CDR2 SASEGT. With 3 bases clipped from V and 4 bases from J, the junction kept 11 bases outside the gene matches. CDR3 nucleotide sequence: TGTGCCAGCAGTGAGGCAGGGGGGACGAGGGGCACTGAAGCTTTCTTT. It is translated as CASSEAGGTRGTEAFF.

This clone was picked up a small number of times. The chain links TRBV9 to TRBJ2-1; D is perhaps TRBD2 (6 bases). The CDR3 covers 16 residues. Germline CDR1 reads SGDLS; CDR2 reads YYNGEE. The germline V and J ends were trimmed by 5 bases and 1 base, with 16 bases remaining between them. The CDR3 sequence is CASSPGLALSYNEQFF. For the CDR3, the DNA is TGTGCCAGCAGTCCGGGGCTAGCGCTATCCTACAATGAGCAGTTCTTC.

The rearrangement links TRBV23-1 to TRBJ2-1, with D maybe TRBD2 (7 bases). TRBV23-1 is an ORF for which the function is uncertain. The ends were cut back, 4 bases at V and 7 bases at J, with 20 bases in the middle. The CDR3 runs 16 residues. This CDR3 reads CASSRYLGGLMNEQFF. The CDR3 DNA follows: TGCGCCAGCAGTCGATATTTGGGGGGGCTGATGAATGAGCAGTTCTTC.

This clone was seen more than once but under ten times. CDR3 residues: CASRPPGGNYGYTF. The CDR3 coding sequence is TGTGCCAGCCGACCCCCGGGGGGGAACTATGGCTACACCTTC. This chain joins TRBV9 and TRBJ1-2; D is perhaps TRBD1 (5 bases). Germline CDR1 reads SGDLS; CDR2 reads YYNGEE. The CDR3 totals 14 residues. The ends were cut back, 7 bases at V and 2 bases at J, with 15 bases in the middle. Full variable domain (outside the CDR3, taken from reference TRBV9 and TRBJ1-2): DSGVTQTPKHLITATGQRVTLRCSPRSGDLSVYWYQQSLDQGLQFLIQYYNGEERAKGNILERFSAQQFPDLHSELNLSSLELGDSALYFCASRPPGGNYGYTFGSGTRLTVV.

The chain uses TRBV27 and TRBJ2-2; TRBD1 is a possible D gene (6 bases). The CDR3 length is 15 residues. V was shortened by 5 bases and J by 6 bases, with 16 bases between the two germline ends. The germline V gene has CDR1 MNHEY and CDR2 SMNVEV (reference sequence). CDR3: CASSASWGTPGELFF. The CDR3 nucleotides are TGTGCCAGCAGTGCATCGTGGGGGACACCCGGGGAGCTGTTTTTT.

The CDR3 DNA follows: TGTGCCAGCAGTCCCCATCATGGCTACACCTTC. It translates to CASSPHHGYTF. The genes are TRBV28 and TRBJ1-2; no clear D. Germline V gives CDR1 MDHEN, CDR2 SYDVKM. V was cut by 5 bases and J by 6 bases, with 7 bases left in between. The CDR3 totals 11 residues.

V and J are TRBV6-5 and TRBJ1-1; TRBD1 is a possible D gene (5 bases). V dropped 6 bases and J dropped 6 bases, with 14 bases sitting between them. The V gene's germline CDR1 is MNHEY and CDR2 SVGAGI. The CDR3 sequence is 13 residues long. Here the CDR3 DNA reads TGTGCCAGCAGGCGCGACAGCGGGGCTGAAGCTTTCTTT. Protein product: CASRRDSGAEAFF.

The V call is TRBV5-5, the J call TRBJ1-5, with D tentatively TRBD1 (5 bases). Trimming took off 4 bases at V and 0 bases at J, with 14 bases between the two ends. The CDR3 is made up of 16 amino acids. Germline V CDR1 and CDR2: SGHKS, YYEKEE (reference sequence). This chain's CDR3 is CASSLDRGYSNQPQHF. The CDR3, as DNA: TGTGCCAGCAGCCTCGACAGAGGTTATAGCAATCAGCCCCAGCATTTT.

The table lists this clone with many counts. The chain links TRBV6-6 to TRBJ2-6; tentative D call: TRBD1 (6 bases). CDR1 and CDR2 (germline): MNHNY, SVGAGI (reference sequence). This CDR3 spans 21 amino acids. The V gene lost 6 bases and the J gene lost 0 bases, with 27 bases spanning the gap. In nucleotides, the CDR3 is TGTGCCAGCAGCCCAGACAGGATAACCCCCTGGGTGGCCTCTGGGGCCAACGTCCTGACTTTC. It translates to CASSPDRITPWVASGANVLTF.

This clone has a single count. The V call is TRBV27, the J call TRBJ1-1; 8 bases line up with TRBD1. Germline V lookup: CDR1 MNHEY, CDR2 SMNVEV (reference sequence). The CDR3 is 17 residues long. The trim removed 5 bases at V and 2 bases at J, leaving 13 bases unmatched. The DNA for the CDR3 is TGTGCCAGCAGTCGAAAACTCGCCGGGACAGGAAACACTGAAGCTTTCTTT. Translated: CASSRKLAGTGNTEAFF.

This clone was observed at least ten times. The rearrangement joins TRBV11-3 to TRBJ1-5; 11 nucleotides align to TRBD1. The germline CDR1 and CDR2 sequences are SGHNT and YENEEA. With 1 base clipped from V and 4 bases from J, the junction kept 3 bases outside the gene matches. This CDR3 region has 16 residues. The CDR3 loop is CASSLAGTGGNQPQHF. CDR3 sequence (DNA): TGTGCCAGCAGCTTAGCCGGGACAGGGGGTAATCAGCCCCAGCATTTT.

The gene calls are TRBV20-1 and TRBJ2-2, with D possibly matching TRBD2 (5 bases). Per germline, CDR1 DFQATT and CDR2 SNEGSKA (reference sequence). Between the trimmed V and J ends, which lost 4 bases and 4 bases, there was a span of 13 bases. CDR3 length: 14 residues. CDR3 bases: TGCAGTGCTAATGATGTAGGGAGCACCGGGGAGCTGTTTTTT. It encodes CSANDVGSTGELFF.

V usage is TRBV7-9 and J usage is TRBJ2-3; TRBD2 matches at 13 bases. Germline CDR1 SEHNR, CDR2 FQNEAQ (reference sequence). J lost 2 bases, V lost 4 bases, and 3 bases had no gene match. The CDR3 contains 16 residues. CDR3 residues: CASSWGLAGITDTQYF. CDR3 bases: TGTGCCAGCAGCTGGGGACTAGCGGGGATCACAGATACGCAGTATTTT. Variable domain in full (rest from reference TRBV7-9 and TRBJ2-3): DTGVSQNPRHKITKRGQNVTFRCDPISEHNRLYWYRQTLGQGPEFLTYFQNEAQLEKSRLLSDRFSAERPKGSFSTLEIQRTEQGDSAMYLCASSWGLAGITDTQYFGPGTRLTVL.

V is TRBV5-1 and J is TRBJ2-7; 8 bases line up with TRBD2. The length of the CDR3 is 12 residues. Trimming removed 4 bases from V and 3 bases from J; junction bases left unmatched: 0. Looked up from germline, CDR1 is SGHRS and CDR2 is YFSETQ. The DNA for the CDR3 is TGCGCCAGCAGCGGGACTAGCTACGAGCAGTACTTC. Protein product: CASSGTSYEQYF.

V is TRBV5-1 and J is TRBJ2-1; 7 bases agree with TRBD1. This CDR3 has 16 residues. V lost 4 bases and J lost 4; bases outside the gene matches: 11. Germline CDR1 and CDR2: SGHRS and YFSETQ. The CDR3 DNA reads as TGCGCCAGCAGCCTGGATAGGGGACAGTTTTACAATGAGCAGTTCTTC. Its translation is CASSLDRGQFYNEQFF.

The chain joins TRBV11-3 to TRBJ2-3, with 8 nucleotides matching TRBD1. This CDR3 has 14 residues. The trim removed 8 bases at V and 4 bases at J, leaving 8 bases unmatched. Germline CDR1 is SGHNT and CDR2 is YENEEA. Here the CDR3 reads CASQGASSSDTQYF. The CDR3 DNA reads as TGTGCCAGCCAGGGGGCTAGCTCGTCAGATACGCAGTATTTT.

The chain carries TRBV28 and TRBJ2-7; weak D call: TRBD1 (6 bases). The V and J ends lost 6 bases and 2 bases respectively, with 11 bases between them. This CDR3 is built from 13 residues. CDR1 and CDR2 from the germline V gene are MDHEN and SYDVKM. CDR3 DNA: TGTGCCAGCAGGAAACAGGGCCCCTACGAGCAGTACTTC. It encodes CASRKQGPYEQYF.

This clone was seen a few times. V is TRBV27 and J is TRBJ2-7; TRBD1 aligns across 7 bases. V trimming: 6 bases; J trimming: 6 bases; junction bases outside the gene matches: 20. The germline CDR1 and CDR2 sequences are MNHEY and SMNVEV (reference sequence). CDR3 length: 17 amino acids. CDR3 DNA sequence: TGTGCCAGCAGAACGTTAATAAACCGGGACAGTGGGCCCGAGCAGTACTTC. Translation: CASRTLINRDSGPEQYF.

This chain links TRBV27 with TRBJ2-7, with 7 bases aligning to TRBD1. This CDR3 is 13 amino acids long. Germline CDR1 MNHEY, CDR2 SMNVEV (reference sequence). V lost 5 bases to trimming and J lost 6 bases; unmatched junction nucleotides: 7. The CDR3 reads CASSLGQLSEQYF. CDR3 in DNA: TGTGCCAGCAGTCTGGGACAGCTTTCCGAGCAGTACTTC.